This is a list of T cell receptor beta chains from one sample in a study of blood T cells in healthy people across ages. Using its own MiXCR run on the 5' RACE reads, TCRdb lists one record per CDR3 protein. The sample holds more than 900,000 distinct CDR3 sequences, approximately 32% seen once. The sample was also reused in another study, on T cells of mothers and their children.

The specimen was blood. The receptors were sampled from a woman aged 40 to 49 in good health. The CDR3 runs from the conserved cysteine through the conserved F or W. The D gene is left open where the match is weak. The size entry is marked missing in some rows and otherwise reads once, few, many or a size class.

TRBJ1-1	-	TRBD1	TRBV6-2/TRBV6-3	TGTGCCAGCAGTTACGACAGGGAGTATGTGAACACTGAAGCTTTCTTT	CASSYDREYVNTEAFF
TRBJ1-2	few	TRBD1	TRBV28	TGTGCCAGCAGGCAACAGGGGGAGTCTGGCTACACCTTC	CASRQQGESGYTF
TRBJ2-7	few	-	TRBV12-3/TRBV12-4	TGTGCCAGCAGCCCTCCGAGGGCTACCTACGAGCAGTACTTC	CASSPPRATYEQYF
TRBJ2-2	-	TRBD1	TRBV6-6	TGTGCCAGCAGTTCCTCTGGGACAGGGGGGCCCGGGGAGCTGTTTTTT	CASSSSGTGGPGELFF
TRBJ1-6	-	-	TRBV4-1	TGCGCCAGCAGCCAAGACCCGGGAAACCCAAGCTCCTATAATTCACCCCTCCACTTT	CASSQDPGNPSSYNSPLHF
TRBJ2-2	-	TRBD2	TRBV3-1	TGTGCCAGCAGCCAATTGGGGGGGACGAACACCGGGGAGCTGTTTTTT	CASSQLGGTNTGELFF
TRBJ1-1	-	-	TRBV20-1	TGCAGTGCTGCCCCGGGGGTCACTGAAGCTTTCTTT	CSAAPGVTEAFF
TRBJ1-1	-	TRBD1	TRBV7-2	TGTGCCAACCGGTTACAGGGGGCGCGAGGCCTTGATGAAGCTTTCTTT	CANRLQGARGLDEAFF
TRBJ2-2	few	-	TRBV7-7	TGTGCTAGCAGCGCCTTACCAGGGTCTCGCGGGGAGCTGTTTTTT	CASSALPGSRGELFF
TRBJ2-1	few	TRBD2	TRBV9	TGTGCCTCCAACGGGGGGGGGGCTTACAATGAGCAGTTCTTC	CASNGGGAYNEQFF
TRBJ2-2	-	-	TRBV12-3/TRBV12-4	TGTGCCAGCAGCCACGGGACAACGAACACCGGGGAGCTGTTTTTT	CASSHGTTNTGELFF
TRBJ1-1	-	TRBD1	TRBV28	TGTGCCAGCACTGTCGCACAGGGGAGGACTGAAGCTTTCTTT	CASTVAQGRTEAFF
TRBJ2-5	few	-	TRBV5-1	TGCGCCAGCAGCTTGACAGTATCGGAGACCCAGTACTTC	CASSLTVSETQYF
TRBJ2-7	few	-	TRBV11-2	TGTGCCAGCAGCTCCACTGACGGAACCTACGAGCAGTACTTC	CASSSTDGTYEQYF
TRBJ2-1	few	TRBD2	TRBV7-9	TGTGCCAGCAGCTTTTCTCGGGGGGCCTACAATGAGCAGTTCTTC	CASSFSRGAYNEQFF
TRBJ2-1	-	-	TRBV24-1	TGTGCCACCAGTGATTTAAAGGGTGGGGGGCACAATGAGCAGTTCTTC	CATSDLKGGGHNEQFF
TRBJ2-1	-	TRBD2	TRBV15	TGTGCCACCAGCAGAGTAGCGGGGGCCCTCAATGAGCAGTTCTTC	CATSRVAGALNEQFF
TRBJ1-1	-	-	TRBV12-3/TRBV12-4	TGTGCCAGCAGTTTCACTTCGGTGAACACTGAAGCTTTCTTT	CASSFTSVNTEAFF
TRBJ2-3	few	-	TRBV5-1	TGCGCCAGCAGCTTTAAGCCTATCCCAGATACGCAGTATTTT	CASSFKPIPDTQYF
TRBJ2-7	-	-	TRBV13	TGTGCCAGCAGCTTATGCCGGCCGAACGCCAGGGGAGAGCAGTACTTC	CASSLCRPNARGEQYF
TRBJ2-7	many	-	TRBV4-1	TGCGCCAGCAGCCAAATGGGGATGGGGAGCTCCTACGAGCAGTACTTC	CASSQMGMGSSYEQYF
TRBJ1-2	few	-	TRBV4-1	TGCGCCAGCAGCCAAGAATGGGGTGGCTACACCTTC	CASSQEWGGYTF
TRBJ1-2	-	TRBD1	TRBV6-5	TGTGCCAGCAGTTTCCGGGACAGGGGTAACTATGGCTACACCTTC	CASSFRDRGNYGYTF
TRBJ2-7	many	-	TRBV12-3/TRBV12-4	TGTGCCAGCAGTTTAGTTTCTTTGGGCGGATCCTACGAGCAGTACTTC	CASSLVSLGGSYEQYF
TRBJ2-7	few	-	TRBV28	TGTGCCTTTTCTCGGGCGGGGCGGTACGAGCAGTACTTC	CAFSRAGRYEQYF
TRBJ1-1	few	-	TRBV27	TGTGCCAGCAGTTTTCTAGCGGACGGGACTGAAGCTTTCTTT	CASSFLADGTEAFF
TRBJ2-7	many	-	TRBV18	TGTGCCAGCTCACCTTCCAACTACGAGCAGTACTTC	CASSPSNYEQYF
TRBJ2-2	-	-	TRBV29-1	TGCAGCGTTGTCGAGGTCGTAGGGGCCGGGGGGCTGTTTTTT	CSVVEVVGAGGLFF
TRBJ2-7	-	-	TRBV20-1	TGCAGTGCTAGAGATCTGGTCTCCTACGAGCAGTACTTC	CSARDLVSYEQYF
TRBJ1-2	few	-	TRBV10-3	TGTGCCATCAGTGATGACAGTTTATATGGCTACACCTTC	CAISDDSLYGYTF
TRBJ2-1	few	TRBD1	TRBV24-1	TGTGCCACCAGTTCTCAGGGACAGCCAGTAGATGAGCAGTTCTTC	CATSSQGQPVDEQFF
TRBJ1-2	-	TRBD1	TRBV13	TGTGCCAGCAGCTTCCAACAGGGGATGAATGGCTACACCTTC	CASSFQQGMNGYTF
TRBJ1-4	-	-	TRBV7-2	TGTGCCAGCAGCTTAGCGGGGCCGGGGGAAAAACTGTTTTTT	CASSLAGPGEKLFF
TRBJ2-7	-	-	TRBV7-2	TGTGCCAGCAACTTAGCTAGCTCCTACGAGCAGTACTTC	CASNLASSYEQYF
TRBJ1-1	-	TRBD1	TRBV29-1	TGCAGCGCTGGGGGTCTGCAGGGGGCCACTGAAGCTTTCTTT	CSAGGLQGATEAFF
TRBJ2-4	many	-	TRBV6-5	TGTGCCAGCAGTTACTCATACTTAGCCAAAAACATTCAGTACTTC	CASSYSYLAKNIQYF
TRBJ1-1	once	-	TRBV28	TGTGCCAGCAGTCCCCCAACAGGGATGAACACTGAAGCTTTCTTT	CASSPPTGMNTEAFF
TRBJ1-1	-	-	TRBV12-3/TRBV12-4	TGTGCCAGCAACTTAGGGGTTTTAGTCCCCCCGAACACTGAAGCTTTCTTT	CASNLGVLVPPNTEAFF
TRBJ2-3	-	-	TRBV29-1	TGCAGCCATCCGGGGAGTAATACGCAGTATTTT	CSHPGSNTQYF
TRBJ2-4	few	-	TRBV20-1	TGCAGTGCTAGAGACGCGAACCGCGTAGCCACGGACATTCAGTACTTC	CSARDANRVATDIQYF
TRBJ2-4	few	-	TRBV20-1	TGCAGTGCTACCCCGACAGCCCTAGCCAAAAACATTCAGTACTTC	CSATPTALAKNIQYF
TRBJ2-2	-	-	TRBV18	TGTGCCAGCTCACCGACAACGGGCCCCGGGGAGCTGTTTTTT	CASSPTTGPGELFF
TRBJ1-6	few	-	TRBV28	TGTGCCAGCAGTTTAAGGGGGAGGAATTCACCCCTCCACTTT	CASSLRGRNSPLHF
TRBJ1-4	-	-	TRBV28	TGTGCCAGCAGTTTACCGGGGCCTAATGAAAAACTGTTTTTT	CASSLPGPNEKLFF
TRBJ1-1	-	-	TRBV5-1	TGCGCCAGCAGCTTGGAGGTAGGGGCAGGCACTGAAGCTTTCTTT	CASSLEVGAGTEAFF
TRBJ1-1	many	-	TRBV7-9	TGTGCCAGCAGTCCCCCGAACACTGAAGCTTTCTTT	CASSPPNTEAFF
TRBJ1-1	many	-	TRBV18	TGTGCCAGCTCACCAGGTTCGTCCGCTTTTCGTGAAGCTTTCTTT	CASSPGSSAFREAFF
TRBJ1-2	many	-	TRBV29-1	TGCAGTTCCCTCAGAGGGGATGGCTACACCTTC	CSSLRGDGYTF
TRBJ2-2	-	-	TRBV11-3	TGTGCCAGCAGCCTCGCGAAGGGATTCACCGGGGAGCTGTTTTTT	CASSLAKGFTGELFF
TRBJ1-4	few	-	TRBV15	TGTGCCACCAGGGGCAGGCAAAATGAAAAACTGTTTTTT	CATRGRQNEKLFF
TRBJ2-1	few	-	TRBV2	TGTGCCAGCAGTGTCGAAGGGGTTGAACAGTTCTTC	CASSVEGVEQFF
TRBJ2-3	many	-	TRBV9	TGTGCCAGCAGCGTAACCGGGCATGGCACAGATACGCAGTATTTT	CASSVTGHGTDTQYF
TRBJ1-1	-	-	TRBV4-1	TGCGCCAGCAGCCGACGCCCCCGTTGGGTCGAGATGAACACTGAAGCTTTCTTT	CASSRRPRWVEMNTEAFF
TRBJ2-3	many	-	TRBV10-3	TGTGCCATCAGTGCCTCCTCAGGGGTACCAGATACGCAGTATTTT	CAISASSGVPDTQYF
TRBJ2-5	-	TRBD2	TRBV5-1	TGCGCCAGCAGCCCTTCGACTAGCTCCAGAGGGACCCAGTACTTC	CASSPSTSSRGTQYF
TRBJ1-2	many	TRBD1	TRBV20-1	TGCAGTGCACCCGGGACAGGGGGACGCCACTATGGCTACACCTTC	CSAPGTGGRHYGYTF
TRBJ2-5	few	TRBD1	TRBV5-1	TGCGCCAGCAAGACAGGGCCGGGGCAAGAGACCCAGTACTTC	CASKTGPGQETQYF
TRBJ2-7	many	-	TRBV4-1	TGCGCCAGCAGCCATTCTAGCACACCTTACGAGCAGTACTTC	CASSHSSTPYEQYF
TRBJ2-5	few	TRBD1	TRBV24-1	TGTGCCACCAGCTCAACCGGACAGGGGGCTCAGGAGACCCAGTACTTC	CATSSTGQGAQETQYF
TRBJ2-7	-	-	TRBV5-1	TGCGCCAGCAGACCCGGGCCCTCCTACGAGCAGTACTTC	CASRPGPSYEQYF